Listed here are 24 T cell receptor beta chains from one sample, sequenced in a study of patients and donors after allogeneic stem cell transplantation. A single record per CDR3 protein comes from TCRdb applying MiXCR to the RT-PCR reads. Of roughly 180,000 distinct CDR3 sequences in the sample, around two fifths were seen once. Sequenced input: blood, either unsorted or a sorted T cell fraction (not recorded which). Source of these receptors: a human donor who was either an allogeneic HSCT recipient or a stem cell or donor lymphocyte infusion donor (not recorded which). It is not recorded whose cells these are; they may come from a transplant donor.

This clonotype was counted a few times. V and J are TRBV7-9 and TRBJ1-1; D is uncertain. CDR1 is SEHNR and CDR2 is FQNEAQ in the germline V gene (reference sequence). V was trimmed by 1 base and J by 3 bases, leaving 12 bases between them. CDR3 length: 15 residues. CDR3 nucleotides: TGTGCCAGCAGCTTAGATGTAGGGTTGGACACTGAAGCTTTCTTT. Translating it yields CASSLDVGLDTEAFF.

This clonotype has more than one count but fewer than ten. The CDR3 is CASKERYTDTQYF. CDR3 DNA: TGCGCCAGCAAAGAGAGGTACACAGATACGCAGTATTTT. The rearrangement links TRBV10-2 to TRBJ2-3; D is uncertain. Trimming left V 7 bases short and J 2 bases short, with 10 bases between. Germline-derived CDR1 and CDR2 are WSHSY and SAAADI. The CDR3 is 13 residues long.

The chain employs TRBV29-1 and TRBJ2-7; 8 bases line up with TRBD2. After removal of 7 bases from V and 3 bases from J, the junction contained 5 bases not matched to a gene. Germline CDR1 and CDR2: SQVTM and ANQGSEA. The CDR3 runs to 12 residues. CDR3 nucleotide sequence: TGCAGCGGAAGAACTAGCGGCTACGAGCAGTACTTC. It is translated as CSGRTSGYEQYF.

V gene TRBV7-2 combines with J gene TRBJ2-3; possible D gene TRBD1, 6 bases. Germline V gene lookup returns CDR1 SGHTA and CDR2 FQGNSA. The CDR3 has 15 residues. V gave up 1 base and J gave up 0 bases, with 8 bases separating them. CDR3 sequence: CASSLGTDSTDTQYF. The CDR3 coding sequence is TGTGCCAGCAGCTTAGGGACAGACAGCACAGATACGCAGTATTTT.

The V gene is TRBV7-6, the J gene TRBJ1-4, with TRBD1 matching over 7 bases. Germline CDR1 and CDR2: SGHVS and FNYEAQ. V lost 4 bases and J lost 8; bases outside the gene matches: 13. The CDR3 contains 16 residues. The CDR3 DNA sequence: TGTGCCAGCAGCTCTTTCTCAGGGGGAATAGACGAAAAACTGTTTTTT. Protein: CASSSFSGGIDEKLFF.

This clonotype appeared a few times. This chain links TRBV7-9 with TRBJ1-1; D perhaps matches TRBD1 (5 bases). The CDR3 has 17 residues. Germline CDR1 SEHNR, CDR2 FQNEAQ (reference sequence). Trimming took 10 bases from V and 3 from J, leaving 27 bases between them. CDR3: CATSRPGEALRHTEAFF. CDR3 DNA sequence: TGTGCCACCTCTAGGCCGGGGGAGGCCTTGAGGCACACTGAAGCTTTCTTT.

Worth noting for this clonotype: The conserved phenylalanine or tryptophan is not found at the CDR3 terminus, so this likely reflects a read error. V and J are TRBV12-3 or TRBV12-4 and TRBJ1-2; 8 bases map to TRBD1. The CDR3 length is 16 residues. V trimming: 5 bases; J trimming: 0 bases; junction bases outside the gene matches: 8. The CDR3 loop is CASSLGGTGANYGYTL. CDR3 nucleotide sequence: TGTGCCAGCAGTCTGGGGGGGACAGGTGCTAACTATGGCTACACCTTA.

The rearrangement joins TRBV6-2 or TRBV6-3 to TRBJ2-3, with D perhaps TRBD2 (5 bases). V was cut by 2 bases and J by 0 bases, with 15 bases left in between. Germline CDR1 reads MNHEY; CDR2 reads SVGEGT. The CDR3 spans 17 residues. CDR3 in DNA: TGTGCCAGCAGTTACCCCCGAGTGGGAGTCAGCACAGATACGCAGTATTTT. Its translation: CASSYPRVGVSTDTQYF.

This clonotype occurred a few times. The CDR3 sequence is CASSVRDRGPEAFF. The CDR3 DNA is TGTGCCAGCAGTGTCCGGGACAGGGGGCCCGAAGCTTTCTTT. V gene TRBV12-3 or TRBV12-4 combines with J gene TRBJ1-1, with 12 bases that match TRBD1. The CDR3 is made up of 14 amino acids. With V trimmed by 5 bases and J by 8 bases, 6 bases remained unmatched.

The rearrangement joins TRBV10-3 to TRBJ2-7; 7 nucleotides agree with TRBD1. V shed 4 bases and J 4 bases; nucleotides not matched to a gene: 7. The CDR3 has 14 amino acids. In germline, CDR1 is ENHRY, CDR2 SYGVKD. The CDR3 spells CAISAPGQRYEQYF. For the CDR3, the DNA is TGTGCCATCAGTGCGCCGGGACAGCGGTACGAGCAGTACTTC.

This clonotype was counted only a few times. The chain uses TRBV12-3 or TRBV12-4 and TRBJ1-6, with TRBD1 matching 9 bases. The CDR3 has 15 residues. V lost 5 bases to trimming and J lost 10 bases; unmatched junction nucleotides: 9. The CDR3 sequence is CASSLTGQGRSPLHF. DNA of the CDR3: TGTGCCAGCAGTCTTACGGGACAGGGCCGATCACCCCTCCACTTT.

DNA for the CDR3: TGCGCCAGCAGCCAAGTACAGGGGTTGGCAGATACGCAGTATTTT. This encodes CASSQVQGLADTQYF. The chain is built from TRBV4-3 and TRBJ2-3, with 7 bases aligning to TRBD1. The J segment lost 4 bases and the V segment lost 1 base, leaving 5 bases of the junction unmatched. CDR1 is LGHNA and CDR2 is YSLEER in the germline V gene. The CDR3 spans 15 residues.

This clonotype appeared a few times. This sequence joins TRBV4-3 and TRBJ1-2; TRBD1 aligns across 7 bases. CDR1 is LGHNA, CDR2 YSLEER, per germline. The CDR3 is 14 amino acids. J gave up 7 bases and V 8 bases, and 13 bases lay outside the gene matches. DNA for the CDR3: TGCGCCAGCGGCTCAGGGACAGAGAGAGGTGGCTACACCTTC. Its protein is CASGSGTERGGYTF.

V is TRBV27 and J is TRBJ1-4, with 7 bases lining up with TRBD1. The CDR3 totals 16 residues. V gave up 2 bases and J gave up 9 bases; unmatched junction bases: 12. Germline V gene sequence: CDR1 MNHEY, CDR2 SMNVEV (reference sequence). For the CDR3, the DNA is TGTGCCAGCAGTTTAGGCTTGGGACAGAGGAATAAAAAACTGTTTTTT. Residues: CASSLGLGQRNKKLFF.

The chain recombines TRBV10-3 with TRBJ1-2, with no clear D. V lost 2 bases to trimming and J lost 4 bases, with 5 bases between them. Germline-derived CDR1 and CDR2 are ENHRY and SYGVKD. This CDR3 region has 12 residues. The DNA of the CDR3 is TGTGCCATCAGTGAGCCCCTCTATGGCTACACCTTC. Its translation: CAISEPLYGYTF.

This clonotype was counted a single time. V and J are TRBV4-2 and TRBJ2-1; TRBD2 agrees at 7 bases. Germline CDR1 reads LGHNA; CDR2 reads YNFKEQ. Unmatched junction bases numbered 10, after V lost 0 bases and J lost 2 bases. The CDR3 covers 18 residues. The CDR3 region is CASSQDKPSGRTYNEQFF. CDR3 DNA sequence: TGTGCCAGCAGCCAAGATAAGCCTAGCGGTAGGACCTACAATGAGCAGTTCTTC.

The V and J genes are TRBV7-6 and TRBJ2-7, with D possibly TRBD1 on 5 matching bases. The CDR3 loop spans 18 amino acids. The V and J ends lost 5 bases and 3 bases respectively, with 26 bases between them. The germline CDR1 and CDR2 sequences are SGHVS and FNYEAQ. Here the CDR3 DNA reads TGTGCCAGCAGCGTAGGACCACAGGAAAACTACTACTACTACGAGCAGTACTTC. Protein product: CASSVGPQENYYYYEQYF.

This clonotype was counted between two and nine times. This chain links TRBV29-1 with TRBJ1-1; D may be TRBD1 (5 bases). This CDR3 is built from 15 residues. CDR1 is SQVTM and CDR2 is ANQGSEA in the germline V gene. Between the trimmed V and J ends, which lost 4 bases and 4 bases, there was a span of 19 bases. Here the CDR3 DNA reads TGCAGCGTTGTTGGGGACCCTCCCTCGGGCACTGAAGCTTTCTTT. It specifies CSVVGDPPSGTEAFF.

The table lists this clonotype with a few counts. This chain uses TRBV4-3 with TRBJ1-4; tentatively, D is TRBD1 (5 bases). Germline-derived CDR1 and CDR2 are LGHNA and YSLEER. With 4 bases removed from V and 0 bases from J, the gap between germline ends came to 9 bases. CDR3 size: 15 residues. CDR3 sequence (DNA): TGCGCCAGCAGCCCGACAGTTGCAACTAATGAAAAACTGTTTTTT. Translated: CASSPTVATNEKLFF.

The chain couples TRBV9 to TRBJ2-7; no definite D call. Per germline, CDR1 SGDLS and CDR2 YYNGEE. V dropped 1 base and J dropped 2 bases, with 10 bases sitting between them. CDR3 size: 14 residues. Here the CDR3 DNA reads TGTGCCAGCAGCGTATCTGGCAAACCCTACGAGCAGTACTTC. Protein: CASSVSGKPYEQYF.

This chain uses TRBV28 with TRBJ2-7, with D possibly called TRBD1 or TRBD2 (5 bases each). With 2 bases removed from V and 3 bases from J, the gap between germline ends came to 11 bases. This CDR3 has 14 residues. Germline V gene sequence: CDR1 MDHEN, CDR2 SYDVKM. DNA for the CDR3: TGTGCCAGCAGTTTACTAGGGACCGACTACGAGCAGTACTTC. The encoded protein is CASSLLGTDYEQYF. Supplemented by reference TRBV28 and TRBJ2-7, the full variable domain reads DVKVTQSSRYLVKRTGEKVFLECVQDMDHENMFWYRQDPGLGLRLIYFSYDVKMKEKGDIPEGYSVSREKKERFSLILESASTNQTSMYLCASSLLGTDYEQYFGPGTRLTVT.

This clonotype occurred once. This rearrangement joins TRBV12-3 or TRBV12-4 to TRBJ2-4; tentative D call: TRBD1 (5 bases). The CDR3 is made up of 16 amino acids. Trimming removed 1 base from V and 0 bases from J, with 10 bases in between. CDR3 DNA sequence: TGTGCCAGCAGTTTAGGTAGCAGGGTAGCCAAAAACATTCAGTACTTC. Encoded protein: CASSLGSRVAKNIQYF.

J is TRBJ2-1 and V is TRBV9; TRBD1 agrees at 8 bases. CDR1 is SGDLS, CDR2 YYNGEE, per germline. The CDR3 contains 18 residues. Trimming at V came to 4 bases and at J to 6 bases, leaving 18 bases not matched to a gene. CDR3 bases: TGTGCCAGCAGCACCCGACAGGGGAGGTCCGTCGGTGGCAATGAGCAGTTCTTC. Its protein product is CASSTRQGRSVGGNEQFF.

The CDR3 sequence is CASSLAGSGEQYF. CDR3 DNA: TGTGCCAGCAGTTTAGCGGGGTCGGGCGAGCAGTACTTC. The chain is built from TRBV12-3 or TRBV12-4 and TRBJ2-7; no reliable D call. There are 13 residues in the CDR3. Trimming left V 0 bases short and J 6 bases short, with 9 bases between.